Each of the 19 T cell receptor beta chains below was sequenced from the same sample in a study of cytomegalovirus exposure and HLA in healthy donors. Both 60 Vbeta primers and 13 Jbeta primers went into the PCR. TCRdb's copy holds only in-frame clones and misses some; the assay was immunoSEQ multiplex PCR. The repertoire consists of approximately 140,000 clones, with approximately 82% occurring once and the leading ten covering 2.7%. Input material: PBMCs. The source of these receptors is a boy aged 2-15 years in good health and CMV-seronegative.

CDR3: CASSLQGEEGTF. Written as DNA, the CDR3 is TGTGCCAGCAGCCTACAGGGAGAGGAAGGCACCTTC. The V gene is TRBV6-5, the J gene TRBJ1-2; a possible D gene is TRBD1 (6 bases). The germline CDR1 and CDR2 sequences are MNHEY and SVGAGI. V was pared by 6 bases and J by 13 bases, with 18 bases between. There are 12 residues in the CDR3.

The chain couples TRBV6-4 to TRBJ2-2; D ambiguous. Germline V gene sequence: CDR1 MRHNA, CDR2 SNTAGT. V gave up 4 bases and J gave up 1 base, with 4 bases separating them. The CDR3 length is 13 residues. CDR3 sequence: CASSGGNTGELFF. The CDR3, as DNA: TGTGCCAGCAGTGGCGGGAACACCGGGGAGCTGTTTTTT.

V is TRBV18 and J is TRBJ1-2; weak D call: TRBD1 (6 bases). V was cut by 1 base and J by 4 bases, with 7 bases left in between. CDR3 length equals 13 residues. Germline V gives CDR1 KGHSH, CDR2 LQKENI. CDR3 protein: CASSPLRGYGYTF. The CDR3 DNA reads TGTGCCAGCTCACCACTCAGGGGCTATGGCTACACCTTC.

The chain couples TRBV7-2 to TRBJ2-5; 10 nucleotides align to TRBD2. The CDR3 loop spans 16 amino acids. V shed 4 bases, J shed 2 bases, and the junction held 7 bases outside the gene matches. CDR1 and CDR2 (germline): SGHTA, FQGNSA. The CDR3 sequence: CASSSSSGGAQETQYF. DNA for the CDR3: TGTGCCAGCAGCTCCTCTAGCGGGGGTGCACAAGAGACCCAGTACTTC.

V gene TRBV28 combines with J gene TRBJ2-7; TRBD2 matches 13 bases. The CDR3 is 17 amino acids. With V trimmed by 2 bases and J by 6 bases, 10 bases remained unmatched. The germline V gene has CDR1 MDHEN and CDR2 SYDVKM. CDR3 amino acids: CASSLTTGTSGIGEQYV. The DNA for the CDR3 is TGTGCCAGCAGTTTAACCACCGGGACTAGCGGGATAGGCGAGCAGTACGTC.

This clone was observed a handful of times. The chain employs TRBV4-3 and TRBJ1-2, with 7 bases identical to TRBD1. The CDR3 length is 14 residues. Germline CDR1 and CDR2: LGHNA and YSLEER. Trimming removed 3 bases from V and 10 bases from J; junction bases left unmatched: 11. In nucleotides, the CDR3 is TGCGCCAGCAGCCATCCGGGACAGTATAGGAACTACACCTTC. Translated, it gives CASSHPGQYRNYTF.

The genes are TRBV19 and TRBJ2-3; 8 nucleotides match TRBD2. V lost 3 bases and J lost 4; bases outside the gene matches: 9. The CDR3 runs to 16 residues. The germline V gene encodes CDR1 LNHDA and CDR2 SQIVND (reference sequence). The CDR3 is CASSIGPGLAPDTQYF. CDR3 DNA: TGTGCCAGTAGTATTGGCCCCGGACTAGCACCAGATACGCAGTATTTT.

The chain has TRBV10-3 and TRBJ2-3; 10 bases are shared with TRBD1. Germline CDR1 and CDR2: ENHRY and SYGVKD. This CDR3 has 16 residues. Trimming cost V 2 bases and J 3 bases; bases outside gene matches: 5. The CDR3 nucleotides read TGTGCCATCAGTGAGGAGGACAGGGGGTGGACAGATACGCAGTATTTT. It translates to CAISEEDRGWTDTQYF.

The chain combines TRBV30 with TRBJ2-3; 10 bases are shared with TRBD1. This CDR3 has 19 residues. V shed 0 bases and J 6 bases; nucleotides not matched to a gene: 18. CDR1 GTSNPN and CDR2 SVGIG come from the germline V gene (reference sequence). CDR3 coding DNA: TGTGCCTGGAGTGTATGGGCTGTCCGGGACAGGGGTAGTAGGGATACGCAGTATTTT. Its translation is CAWSVWAVRDRGSRDTQYF.

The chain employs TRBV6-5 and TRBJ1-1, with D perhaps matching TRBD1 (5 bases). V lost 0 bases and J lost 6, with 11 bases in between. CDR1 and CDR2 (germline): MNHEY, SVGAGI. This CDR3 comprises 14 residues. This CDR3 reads CASSYSTGVAEAFF. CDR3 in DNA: TGTGCCAGCAGTTACTCCACAGGCGTGGCTGAAGCTTTCTTT.

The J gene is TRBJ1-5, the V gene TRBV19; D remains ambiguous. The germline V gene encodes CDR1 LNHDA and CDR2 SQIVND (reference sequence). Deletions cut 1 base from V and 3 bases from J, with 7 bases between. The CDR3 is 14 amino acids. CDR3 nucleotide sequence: TGTGCCAGTAGTATAGCGAGGGCCAATCAGCCCCAGCATTTT. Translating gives CASSIARANQPQHF.

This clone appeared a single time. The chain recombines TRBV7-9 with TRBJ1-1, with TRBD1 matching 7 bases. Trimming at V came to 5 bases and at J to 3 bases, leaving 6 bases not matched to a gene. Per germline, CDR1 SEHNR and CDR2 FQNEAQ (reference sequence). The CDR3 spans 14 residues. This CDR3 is CASSPMGQYTEAFF. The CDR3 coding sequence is TGTGCCAGCAGCCCAATGGGACAGTACACTGAAGCTTTCTTT.

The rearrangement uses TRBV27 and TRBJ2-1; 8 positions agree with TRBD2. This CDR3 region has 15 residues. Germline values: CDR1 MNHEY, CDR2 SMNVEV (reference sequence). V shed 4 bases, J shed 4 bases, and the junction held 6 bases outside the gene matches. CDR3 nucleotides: TGTGCCAGCAGTTCCGGAACGGGGGGGTACAATGAGCAGTTCTTC. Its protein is CASSSGTGGYNEQFF.

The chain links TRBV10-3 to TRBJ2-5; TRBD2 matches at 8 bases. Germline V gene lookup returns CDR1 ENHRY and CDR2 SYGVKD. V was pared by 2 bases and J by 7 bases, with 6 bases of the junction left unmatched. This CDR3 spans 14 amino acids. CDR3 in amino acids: CAISEGSGEVTQYF. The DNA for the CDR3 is TGTGCCATCAGTGAGGGTAGCGGGGAGGTGACCCAGTACTTC.

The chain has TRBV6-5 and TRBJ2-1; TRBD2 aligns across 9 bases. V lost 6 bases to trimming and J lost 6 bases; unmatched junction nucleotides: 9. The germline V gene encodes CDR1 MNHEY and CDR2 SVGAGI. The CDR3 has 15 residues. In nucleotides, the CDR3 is TGTGCCAGCAGCTCACCGGGACTAGCTGGCAATGAGCAGTTCTTC. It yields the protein CASSSPGLAGNEQFF.

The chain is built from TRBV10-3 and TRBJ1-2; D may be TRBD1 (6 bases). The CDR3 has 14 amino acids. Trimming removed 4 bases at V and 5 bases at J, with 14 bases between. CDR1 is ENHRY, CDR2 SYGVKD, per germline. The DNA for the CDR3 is TGTGCCATCAGTGTAGTGGGGGCTGAATATGGCTACACCTTC. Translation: CAISVVGAEYGYTF.

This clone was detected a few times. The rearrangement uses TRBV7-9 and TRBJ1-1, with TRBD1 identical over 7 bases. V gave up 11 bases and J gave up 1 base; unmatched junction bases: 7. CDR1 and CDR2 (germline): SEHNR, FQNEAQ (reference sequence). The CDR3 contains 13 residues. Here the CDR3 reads CALRGGPNTEAFF. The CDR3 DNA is TGTGCCCTCCGAGGGGGCCCGAACACTGAAGCTTTCTTT.

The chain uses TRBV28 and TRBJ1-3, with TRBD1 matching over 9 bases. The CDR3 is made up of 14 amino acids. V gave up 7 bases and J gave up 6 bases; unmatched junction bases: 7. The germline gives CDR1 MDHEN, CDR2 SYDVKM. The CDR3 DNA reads TGTGCCAGCACCTCACAGGGGGCGACAAACACCATATATTTT. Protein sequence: CASTSQGATNTIYF.

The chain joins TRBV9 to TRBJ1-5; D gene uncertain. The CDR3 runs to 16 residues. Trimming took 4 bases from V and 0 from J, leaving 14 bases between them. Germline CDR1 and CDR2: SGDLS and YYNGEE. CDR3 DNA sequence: TGTGCCAGCAGCCCATCAGGAAGTTATAGCAATCAGCCCCAGCATTTT. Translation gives CASSPSGSYSNQPQHF.